These 19 T cell receptor beta chains were sequenced from one sample in a study of T cell changes during pregnancy in multiple sclerosis. Sequencing used immunoSEQ multiplex PCR; TCRdb keeps in-frame clones, though not all of them. The sample has 50,000 to 60,000 clones; 80% to 95% are singletons. The sample in question was CD4+ T cells from peripheral blood mononuclear cells, obtained in the second trimester of pregnancy. Receptors originate from a female donor with multiple sclerosis, enrolled in a pregnancy study.

This sequence joins TRBV15 and TRBJ1-5; a weak D match, TRBD1 (5 bases). The CDR3 runs to 15 residues. Trimming shortened V by 0 bases and J by 7 bases, and 13 bases separated the two germline ends. Germline-derived CDR1 and CDR2 are LNHNV and YYDKDF (reference sequence). In nucleotides, the CDR3 is TGTGCCACCAGCAGAGATAAGCGGGGGGAACAGCCCCAGCATTTT. Residues: CATSRDKRGEQPQHF.

The rearrangement joins TRBV11-2 to TRBJ2-1; 7 nucleotides match TRBD2. Losses at the gene ends were 5 bases for V and 3 bases for J; bases not matched to a gene: 4. Germline CDR1 SGHAT, CDR2 FQNNGV. This CDR3 comprises 14 residues. The CDR3 spells CASSRSGVYNEQFF. The CDR3 DNA reads as TGTGCCAGCAGCAGAAGCGGGGTCTACAATGAGCAGTTCTTC.

J is TRBJ1-6 and V is TRBV9; TRBD1 matches 9 bases. CDR1 SGDLS and CDR2 YYNGEE come from the germline V gene. The CDR3 length is 15 residues. Trimming cost V 4 bases and J 5 bases; bases outside gene matches: 4. The CDR3 DNA sequence: TGTGCCAGCAGCCCCAGGACAGGGGATAATTCACCCCTCCACTTT. Amino acid sequence: CASSPRTGDNSPLHF.

The chain has TRBV5-6 and TRBJ1-3; the match to TRBD1 covers 7 bases. The germline V gene encodes CDR1 SGHDT and CDR2 YYEEEE. The CDR3 runs to 18 residues. Trimming cost V 3 bases and J 0 bases; bases outside gene matches: 12. The CDR3 nucleotides are TGTGCCAGCAGCTCACTAATTCTTGGACAGGTCTCTGGAAACACCATATATTTT. It specifies CASSSLILGQVSGNTIYF.

The chain couples TRBV7-2 to TRBJ1-3, with unresolved D. CDR1 and CDR2 from the germline V gene are SGHTA and FQGNSA. The CDR3 is made up of 17 amino acids. V lost 6 bases and J lost 0, with 18 bases in between. This CDR3 reads CASSKMATANSGNTIYF. For the CDR3, the DNA is TGTGCCAGCAGTAAGATGGCCACAGCCAACTCTGGAAACACCATATATTTT.

The gene calls are TRBV5-1 and TRBJ2-2; a weak D match, TRBD2 (6 bases). V lost 0 bases, J lost 4 bases, and 10 bases lay in between. The CDR3 is made up of 15 amino acids. The germline V gene has CDR1 SGHRS and CDR2 YFSETQ. CDR3 DNA: TGCGCCAGCAGCTTGGTTCCCGGGGGCACCGGGGAGCTGTTTTTT. This translates into CASSLVPGGTGELFF.

The chain joins TRBV6-5 to TRBJ1-2, with TRBD1 as a possible D gene (5 bases). Per germline, CDR1 MNHEY and CDR2 SVGAGI. Trimming left V 6 bases short and J 8 bases short, with 10 bases between. The CDR3 spans 11 residues. In DNA, the CDR3 is TGTGCCAGCAGCTGGCGGGGCGGCTACACCTTC. This translates into CASSWRGGYTF.

This rearrangement joins TRBV2 to TRBJ1-5, with 7 bases matching TRBD1. The CDR3 has 14 amino acids. From germline, CDR1 is SNHLY and CDR2 FYNNEI. V lost 4 bases to trimming and J lost 9 bases; unmatched junction nucleotides: 9. Written as DNA, the CDR3 is TGTGCCAGCAGTGGACAGGGTCAAGGACTGCCCCAGCATTTT. It is translated as CASSGQGQGLPQHF. The full variable domain, in which reference TRBV2 and TRBJ1-5 provide the parts outside the CDR3, is EPEVTQTPSHQVTQMGQEVILRCVPISNHLYFYWYRQILGQKVEFLVSFYNNEISEKSEIFDDQFSVERPDGSNFTLKIRSTKLEDSAMYFCASSGQGQGLPQHFGDGTRLSIL.

V gene TRBV7-2 combines with J gene TRBJ1-1; D possibly corresponds to TRBD1 (6 bases). Between the trimmed V and J ends, which lost 5 bases and 4 bases, there was a span of 14 bases. The CDR3 is made up of 14 amino acids. Per germline, CDR1 SGHTA and CDR2 FQGNSA. The CDR3 DNA follows: TGTGCCAGCAGCCTCACAGGGATCACCACTGAAGCTTTCTTT. It encodes CASSLTGITTEAFF. The full variable domain, its missing parts supplied by reference TRBV7-2 and TRBJ1-1, is GAGVSQSPSNKVTEKGKDVELRCDPISGHTALYWYRQSLGQGLEFLIYFQGNSAPDKSGLPSDRFSAERTGGSVSTLTIQRTQQEDSAVYLCASSLTGITTEAFFGQGTRLTVV.

V usage is TRBV13 and J usage is TRBJ1-6; 7 bases fit TRBD1. This CDR3 has 14 residues. Looked up from germline, CDR1 is PRHDT and CDR2 is FYEKMQ (reference sequence). The junction had 5 bases not matched to a gene; V was cut back by 4 bases and J by 8 bases. The CDR3 coding sequence is TGTGCCAGCAGCTCTCTAGACAGGGATTCACCCCTCCACTTT. Translated: CASSSLDRDSPLHF.

This rearrangement joins TRBV11-1 to TRBJ1-1; D not resolved. V was trimmed by 3 bases and J by 4 bases, leaving 15 bases between them. CDR3 length equals 15 residues. From germline, CDR1 is SGHAT and CDR2 FQDESV (reference sequence). The chain's CDR3 is CASSFPLDGSTEAFF. CDR3 coding DNA: TGTGCCAGCAGCTTCCCACTCGACGGGAGCACTGAAGCTTTCTTT.

V and J are TRBV9 and TRBJ2-7; possible D gene TRBD1, 5 bases. V was clipped by 2 bases and J by 7 bases, with 13 bases between them. The CDR3 has 13 amino acids. Germline V CDR1 and CDR2: SGDLS, YYNGEE. CDR3 nucleotides: TGTGCCAGCAGCGTCCAGGGTCCCGGGGAGCAGTACTTC. The encoded protein is CASSVQGPGEQYF.

The CDR3 sequence is CASAYFSSYNSPLHF. The CDR3, as DNA: TGTGCTAGCGCCTATTTTAGCTCCTATAATTCACCCCTCCACTTT. The V call is TRBV7-7, the J call TRBJ1-6; D gene unclear. The V gene's germline CDR1 is SSHAT and CDR2 FNYEAQ (reference sequence). The CDR3 sequence is 15 residues long.

The chain couples TRBV18 to TRBJ1-1; D perhaps matches TRBD1 (6 bases). Germline CDR1 is KGHSH and CDR2 is LQKENI. V lost 0 bases and J 4 bases, leaving 15 bases between the germline ends. This CDR3 contains 16 residues. The CDR3 here is CASSPPERGAGTEAFF. In DNA form, the CDR3 reads TGTGCCAGCTCACCACCGGAGCGGGGGGCAGGCACTGAAGCTTTCTTT.

This clone was recorded only once. V and J are TRBV10-3 and TRBJ2-3; the match to TRBD1 covers 7 bases. Trimming cost V 3 bases and J 2 bases; bases outside gene matches: 5. Germline V gene data show CDR1 as ENHRY and CDR2 as SYGVKD. CDR3 length: 15 amino acids. CDR3 coding DNA: TGTGCCATCAGTGAAGGACAGGCGCACACAGATACGCAGTATTTT. Translation gives CAISEGQAHTDTQYF.

The gene calls are TRBV19 and TRBJ2-1; D unresolved. V was clipped by 7 bases and J by 7 bases, with 11 bases between them. The CDR3 covers 12 residues. Germline CDR1 LNHDA, CDR2 SQIVND (reference sequence). Written as DNA, the CDR3 is TGTGCCAGTACCGCATCCGGGAATGAGCAGTTCTTC. Its translation: CASTASGNEQFF.

The rearrangement joins TRBV18 to TRBJ1-1; 7 nucleotides agree with TRBD1. The CDR3 is 14 amino acids. CDR1 is KGHSH, CDR2 LQKENI, per germline. With 4 bases clipped from V and 1 base from J, the junction kept 3 bases outside the gene matches. CDR3 bases: TGTGCCAGCTCACTGGGACAGTCGAACACTGAAGCTTTCTTT. This sequence encodes CASSLGQSNTEAFF.

V usage is TRBV6-1 and J usage is TRBJ2-7, with 8 bases lining up with TRBD1. This CDR3 comprises 14 residues. CDR1 and CDR2 (germline): MNHNS, SASEGT. The trim removed 5 bases at V and 3 bases at J, leaving 6 bases unmatched. The CDR3 sequence is CASSLTGDSYEQYF. The CDR3 region has the DNA TGTGCCAGCAGTCTGACAGGGGACAGCTACGAGCAGTACTTC.

The chain joins TRBV29-1 to TRBJ1-3; the D is unclear. Trimming removed 6 bases at V and 4 bases at J, with 13 bases between. Looked up from germline, CDR1 is SQVTM and CDR2 is ANQGSEA. The CDR3 consists of 13 residues. The CDR3 nucleotides read TGCAGCGTGATTAATACGGGGGGAAACACCATATATTTT. The encoded protein is CSVINTGGNTIYF.